Listed below are T cell receptor beta chains from one sample, sequenced in a study of graft-versus-host responses after intestinal transplantation. Profiled with immunoSEQ multiplex PCR; TCRdb holds only in-frame clones, not every one. This sample has under 75,000 clones, with 89% found just once. Sequenced material: ileum tissue, taken around 350 days after transplant. Receptors originate from a human patient who received an intestinal transplant, so some T cells may come from the graft donor. CDR3s include the opening cysteine and the closing phenylalanine or tryptophan.

TRBV2	TRBJ2-4	CASSDVRGGPIQYF
TRBV5-1	TRBJ2-7	CASSLGYEQYF
TRBV27	TRBJ2-7	CASSTFGRYEQYF
TRBV19	TRBJ2-3	CATGQLSTDTQYF
TRBV6-6	TRBJ1-1	CASSYREFFTEAFF
TRBV29-1	TRBJ2-7	CSVEGQDDEQYF
TRBV30	TRBJ1-4	CAWSAWDRDNEKLFF
TRBV2	TRBJ2-3	CASGSMPGTYPSTQYF
TRBV30	TRBJ2-2	CACSSSARSGAGELFF
TRBV2	TRBJ1-5	CASSDSSKRGIRNQPQHF
TRBV7-2	TRBJ1-2	CASSLVAGLTGYGYTF
TRBV11-2	TRBJ2-7	CASSITETYEQYF
TRBV7-9	TRBJ2-2	CASSWTGVDTGELFF
TRBV7-8	.	CASSPQEFLSPYEQYF
TRBV10-2	TRBJ2-3	CASHYADTQYF
TRBV4-1	TRBJ1-1	CASSQGGQNTEAFF
TRBV19	TRBJ2-3	CASSIGTGLVSHTQYF
TRBV28	TRBJ2-7	CASSPGLGPYEQYF
TRBV4-2	TRBJ2-1	CASSPSAPYNEQFF
TRBV7-3	TRBJ1-1	CASSRNGAWDTEAFF
TRBV7-9	TRBJ2-5	CASSYHTGGETQYF
TRBV10-3	TRBJ2-1	CAISESGGPEQFF
TRBV7-3	TRBJ1-2	CASSLTAGDIYGYTF
TRBV28	TRBJ2-5	CASSHPDGGETQYF
TRBV23-1	TRBJ2-5	CASSLPGTPETQYF
TRBV5-1	TRBJ2-5	CASSGGTPQETQYF
TRBV29-1	TRBJ2-7	CSVLKGEQYF
TRBV2	TRBJ2-2	CASSGTFTGELFF
TRBV27	TRBJ2-5	CASSPGALLIETQYF
TRBV30	TRBJ1-2	CAWNGGGDYGYTF
TRBV6-1	TRBJ2-5	CASKSSSAPGTQYF
TRBV4-1	TRBJ1-1	CASSLFVDTEAFF
TRBV18	TRBJ1-1	CASSPDTYTEAFF
TRBV2	TRBJ1-1	CASSDLGREAFF
TRBV9	TRBJ2-7	CASSVRTPIYEQYF
TRBV28	TRBJ2-7	CASSLGTGLYEQYF
TRBV9	TRBJ2-5	CASSPGQGGKTQYF
TRBV7-9	TRBJ2-1	CASSSDRAGPGDEQFF
TRBV27	TRBJ2-7	CASSRYPRDEQYF
TRBV11-2	TRBJ1-2	CASSLVSGGGGYGYTF
TRBV2	TRBJ1-1	CATKGLMNTEAFF
TRBV6-6	TRBJ2-7	CASSRDFRSYEQYF
TRBV28	TRBJ1-1	CASSLSGMRDRGRVTEAFF
TRBV14	TRBJ1-1	CASSQVGGTEAFF
TRBV16	TRBJ2-7	CASSHKTSYEQYF
TRBV2	TRBJ1-4	CASSHPGTPGEKLFF
TRBV13	TRBJ2-5	CASSFWGWETQYF
TRBV6-1	TRBJ1-2	CASFREGATYGYTF
TRBV10-2	TRBJ2-1	CASSGSRVANEQFF
TRBV7-9	TRBJ1-1	CASSFSRSAGTEAFF
TRBV11-2	TRBJ1-6	CASSLNPFSSQNLHF
TRBV6-5	TRBJ1-1	CASSPTGMNTEAFF